These T cell receptor beta chains were read from a single sample in a study of blood T cell repertoires in COVID-19. Sequencing used immunoSEQ multiplex PCR; TCRdb keeps in-frame clones, though not all of them. The table records more than 85,000 clones, about 80% of them present only once. The material sequenced was peripheral blood. These receptors originate from a man between 60 and 70 years old with acute or convalescent COVID-19. Each CDR3 is given with its conserved first and last residue. Each record gives: D gene, J gene, V gene, clone size, CDR3 DNA, CDR3 protein. A D gene is named only where the DNA matches it firmly. Clone size is not always given. Where it is, it says once, few, many or a class for expanded clones.

TRBD1	TRBJ2-2	TRBV19	NA	TGTGCCAGTAGCGGACAGGTGAACACCGGGGAGCTGTTTTTT	CASSGQVNTGELFF
NA	TRBJ2-5	TRBV3-1/TRBV3-2	NA	TGTGCCAGCAAAACGGGAATCAGGCAAGAGACCCAGTACTTC	CASKTGIRQETQYF
TRBD2	TRBJ2-1	TRBV5-1	NA	TGCGCCAGCTGGATTTCCGGGACTAGCGGGAACAATGAGCAGTTCTTC	CASWISGTSGNNEQFF
TRBD2	TRBJ2-3	TRBV27	NA	TGTGCCAGTCGACTAGCGGGGTTAACAGATACGCAGTATTTT	CASRLAGLTDTQYF
TRBD1	TRBJ1-6	TRBV7-6	NA	TGTGCCAGCAGCCCAGCCTCGGGACAGCTCCCACCCCTCCACTTT	CASSPASGQLPPLHF
TRBD2	TRBJ2-1	TRBV5-1	NA	TGCGCCAGCAGTCTAGCGGGGGCTAGCAGTGAGCAGTTCTTC	CASSLAGASSEQFF
NA	TRBJ2-2	TRBV30	NA	TGTGCCTGGAGAAGGAAAGGGGCCGGGACCGGGGAGCTGTTTTTT	CAWRRKGAGTGELFF
NA	TRBJ2-5	TRBV3-1/TRBV3-2	NA	TGTGCCAGCAGCCACCTGCGGGAGACCCAGTACTTC	CASSHLRETQYF
NA	TRBJ1-3	TRBV4-1	NA	TGCGCCAGCAGCCAAGCCGACAGCGCTTCTGGAAACACCATATATTTT	CASSQADSASGNTIYF
TRBD1	TRBJ1-2	TRBV20-1	NA	TGCAGTGCTAGTGTAAAAACAGGGGCCCATGGCTACACCTTC	CSASVKTGAHGYTF
TRBD1	TRBJ2-5	TRBV18	NA	TGTGCCAGCTCACCACCCATCCAGGGGGCCGGGGAGACCCAGTACTTC	CASSPPIQGAGETQYF
NA	TRBJ2-5	TRBV2	NA	TGTGCCAGCACCACCGGGTCGCGGATCCAAGAGACCCAGTACTTC	CASTTGSRIQETQYF
NA	TRBJ2-7	TRBV4-1	NA	TGCGCCAGCAGACCCTTTTACAGGGTCGGCGAGCAGTACTTC	CASRPFYRVGEQYF
TRBD1	TRBJ1-3	TRBV19	once	TGTGCCAGTAGTGCCCTTAACAGGGGGCGATTGGGGAACACCATATATTTT	CASSALNRGRLGNTIYF